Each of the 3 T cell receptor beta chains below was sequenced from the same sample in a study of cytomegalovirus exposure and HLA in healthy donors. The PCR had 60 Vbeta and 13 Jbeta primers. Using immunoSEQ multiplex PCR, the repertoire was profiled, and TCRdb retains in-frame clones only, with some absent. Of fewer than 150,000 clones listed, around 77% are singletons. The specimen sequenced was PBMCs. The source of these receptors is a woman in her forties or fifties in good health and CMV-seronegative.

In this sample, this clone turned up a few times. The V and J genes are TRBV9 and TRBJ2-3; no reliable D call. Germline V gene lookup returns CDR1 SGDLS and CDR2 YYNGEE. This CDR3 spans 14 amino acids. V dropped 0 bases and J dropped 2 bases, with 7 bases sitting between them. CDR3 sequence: CASSVELDTDTQYF. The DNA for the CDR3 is TGTGCCAGCAGCGTAGAACTCGACACAGATACGCAGTATTTT.

The CDR3 sequence: CASSPGGTSYEQYF. The CDR3 bases are TGTGCCAGCAGTCCGGGGGGAACCTCCTACGAGCAGTACTTC. This chain joins TRBV27 and TRBJ2-7; 7 positions agree with TRBD2. V shed 5 bases and J 0 bases; nucleotides not matched to a gene: 4. The CDR3 loop spans 14 amino acids. Germline loops: CDR1 MNHEY, CDR2 SMNVEV (reference sequence).

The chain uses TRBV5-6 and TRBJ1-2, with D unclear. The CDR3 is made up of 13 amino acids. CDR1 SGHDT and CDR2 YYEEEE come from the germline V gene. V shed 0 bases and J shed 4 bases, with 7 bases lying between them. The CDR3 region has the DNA TGTGCCAGCAGCTTGGTGTCTTCCTATGGCTACACCTTC. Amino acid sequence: CASSLVSSYGYTF.